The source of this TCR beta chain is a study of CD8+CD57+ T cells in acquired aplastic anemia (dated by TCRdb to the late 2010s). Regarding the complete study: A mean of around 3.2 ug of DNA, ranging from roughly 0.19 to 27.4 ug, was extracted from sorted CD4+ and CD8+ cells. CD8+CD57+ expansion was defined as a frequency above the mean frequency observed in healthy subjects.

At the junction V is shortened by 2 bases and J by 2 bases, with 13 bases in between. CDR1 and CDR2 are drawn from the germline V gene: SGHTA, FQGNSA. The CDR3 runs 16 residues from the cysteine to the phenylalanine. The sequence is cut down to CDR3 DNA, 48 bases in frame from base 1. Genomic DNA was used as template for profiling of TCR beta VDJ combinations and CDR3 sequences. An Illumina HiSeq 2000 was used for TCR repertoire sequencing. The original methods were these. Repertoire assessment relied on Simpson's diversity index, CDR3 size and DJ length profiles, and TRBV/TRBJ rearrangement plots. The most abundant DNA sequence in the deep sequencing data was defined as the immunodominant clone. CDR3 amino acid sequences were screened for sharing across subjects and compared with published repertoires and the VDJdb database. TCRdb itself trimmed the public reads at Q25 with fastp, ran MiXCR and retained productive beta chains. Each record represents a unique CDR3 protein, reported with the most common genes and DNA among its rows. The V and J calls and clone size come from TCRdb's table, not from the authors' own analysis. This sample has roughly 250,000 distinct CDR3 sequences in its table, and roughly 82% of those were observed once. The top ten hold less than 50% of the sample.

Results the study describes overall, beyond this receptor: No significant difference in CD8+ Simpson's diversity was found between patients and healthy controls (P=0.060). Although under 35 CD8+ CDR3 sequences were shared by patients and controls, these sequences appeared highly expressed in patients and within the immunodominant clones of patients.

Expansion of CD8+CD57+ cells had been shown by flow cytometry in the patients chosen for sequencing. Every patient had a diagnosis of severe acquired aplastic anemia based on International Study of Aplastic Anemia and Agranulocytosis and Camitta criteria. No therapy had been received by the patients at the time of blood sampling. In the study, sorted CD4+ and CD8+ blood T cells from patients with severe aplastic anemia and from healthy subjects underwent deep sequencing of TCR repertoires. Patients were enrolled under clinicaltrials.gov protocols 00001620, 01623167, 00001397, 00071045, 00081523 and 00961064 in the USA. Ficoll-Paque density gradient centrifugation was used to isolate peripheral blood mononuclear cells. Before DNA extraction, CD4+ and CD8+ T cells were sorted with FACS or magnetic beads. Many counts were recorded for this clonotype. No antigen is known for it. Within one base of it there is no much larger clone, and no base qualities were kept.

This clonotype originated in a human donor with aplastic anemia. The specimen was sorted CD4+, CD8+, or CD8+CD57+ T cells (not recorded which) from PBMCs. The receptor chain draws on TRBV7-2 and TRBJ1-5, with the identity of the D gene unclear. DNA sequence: TGTGCCAGCAGCTTATACACCGGTATAGGCAATCAGCCCCAGCATTTT. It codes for CASSLYTGIGNQPQHF.